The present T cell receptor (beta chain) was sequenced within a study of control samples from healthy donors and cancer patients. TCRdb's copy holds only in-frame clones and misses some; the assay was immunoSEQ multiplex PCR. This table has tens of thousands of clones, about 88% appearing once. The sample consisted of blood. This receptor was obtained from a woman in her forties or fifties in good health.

This CDR3 is CASSLVGAGELFF. The CDR3 DNA follows: TGTGCCAGCAGCTTAGTGGGGGCCGGGGAGCTGTTTTTT. The chain has TRBV7-2 and TRBJ2-2, with D possibly being TRBD1 or TRBD2 (5 bases each). Germline V gene sequence: CDR1 SGHTA, CDR2 FQGNSA. The CDR3 sequence is 13 residues long. The V gene lost 1 base and the J gene lost 6 bases, with 6 bases spanning the gap.